Listed here are 32 T cell receptor beta chains from one sample, sequenced in a study of cytomegalovirus exposure and HLA in healthy donors. The PCR was carried out with 60 Vbeta primers and 13 Jbeta primers. The protocol was immunoSEQ multiplex PCR, while the TCRdb copy is restricted to in-frame clones and leaves out a portion. The sample shows about 69,000 clones, just over 65% of them seen only once. The sample consisted of PBMCs. All receptors come from a woman between 25 and 40 years old in good health and CMV-seronegative.

The chain joins TRBV27 to TRBJ1-5; D is unclear. Between the trimmed V and J ends, which lost 0 bases and 0 bases, there was a span of 18 bases. In germline, CDR1 is MNHEY, CDR2 SMNVEV (reference sequence). The length of the CDR3 is 19 residues. In DNA, the CDR3 is TGTGCCAGCAGTTTATCGGGCCCCATTATCAATCTTAGCAATCAGCCCCAGCATTTT. Amino acid sequence: CASSLSGPIINLSNQPQHF.

This sequence joins TRBV6-1 and TRBJ2-1; D not resolved. V was cut by 4 bases and J by 8 bases, with 15 bases left in between. There are 14 residues in the CDR3. CDR1 and CDR2 from the germline V gene are MNHNS and SASEGT. This CDR3 reads CASSVPPRAYEQFF. Written as DNA, the CDR3 is TGTGCCAGCAGTGTTCCCCCCCGCGCATATGAGCAGTTCTTC.

The rearrangement uses TRBV6-5 and TRBJ2-5; TRBD2 matches at 7 bases. In germline, CDR1 is MNHEY, CDR2 SVGAGI. V was clipped by 6 bases and J by 1 base; unmatched bases: 5. The CDR3 is 14 residues long. The DNA of the CDR3 is TGTGCCAGCAGCCCCGGGACTATCCAAGAGACCCAGTACTTC. As protein: CASSPGTIQETQYF.

The rearrangement links TRBV4-1 to TRBJ2-5; TRBD2 aligns across 7 bases. Unmatched junction bases numbered 6, after V lost 1 base and J lost 1 base. CDR1 and CDR2 from the germline V gene are MGHRA and YSYEKL. The CDR3 sequence is 16 residues long. The CDR3 region is CASSQGQRGSQETQYF. The CDR3 DNA sequence: TGCGCCAGCAGCCAAGGTCAGCGGGGCAGCCAAGAGACCCAGTACTTC.

V and J are TRBV7-3 and TRBJ2-1, with TRBD1 matching 10 bases. The CDR3 covers 15 residues. CDR1 SGHTA and CDR2 FQGTGA come from the germline V gene. The ends lost 4 bases at V and 3 bases at J; junction bases unmatched: 3. CDR3 region: CASSSGQGDYNEQFF. The CDR3, as DNA: TGTGCCAGCAGCTCTGGACAGGGGGACTACAATGAGCAGTTCTTC.

The V and J genes are TRBV4-2 and TRBJ2-1, with TRBD2 matching over 13 bases. J was trimmed by 9 bases and V by 2 bases; bases with no gene match: 13. This CDR3 has 18 residues. In germline, CDR1 is LGHNA, CDR2 YNFKEQ. The CDR3 DNA sequence: TGTGCCAGCAGCCAATTCCGGGGACTAGCGGGACTGTATAGTGAGCAGTTCTTC. Translation gives CASSQFRGLAGLYSEQFF.

This chain joins TRBV5-1 and TRBJ2-1, with D maybe TRBD2 (6 bases). Trimming removed 2 bases at V and 10 bases at J, with 19 bases between. Germline V gives CDR1 SGHRS, CDR2 YFSETQ. The length of the CDR3 is 15 residues. CDR3 DNA: TGCGCCAGCAGCTTAATGTACGGCGGGGATTCGGAGCAGTTCTTC. It specifies CASSLMYGGDSEQFF. Based on the CDR3 plus reference TRBV5-1 and TRBJ2-1, the full variable domain is KAGVTQTPRYLIKTRGQQVTLSCSPISGHRSVSWYQQTPGQGLQFLFEYFSETQRNKGNFPGRFSGRQFSNSRSEMNVSTLELGDSALYLCASSLMYGGDSEQFFGPGTRLTVL.

The chain employs TRBV30 and TRBJ2-1; 7 positions match TRBD1. The CDR3 totals 13 residues. V lost 4 bases to trimming and J lost 8 bases; unmatched junction nucleotides: 8. From germline, CDR1 is GTSNPN and CDR2 SVGIG (reference sequence). CDR3 in DNA: TGTGCCTGGACCGGAAAGGGGGCCTATGAGCAGTTCTTC. Translation: CAWTGKGAYEQFF.

In DNA form, the CDR3 reads TGTGCCAGCAGAGCTATGGGGCAGGGGGACTACAATGAGCAGTTCTTC. Encoded protein: CASRAMGQGDYNEQFF. V gene TRBV2 combines with J gene TRBJ2-1, with 7 bases identical to TRBD1. This CDR3 has 16 residues. Germline V gene sequence: CDR1 SNHLY, CDR2 FYNNEI. The V and J ends lost 6 bases and 3 bases, in that order; junction bases with no gene match: 11.

The chain is built from TRBV6-5 and TRBJ1-2; D may be TRBD1 (6 bases). V was clipped by 4 bases and J by 8 bases, with 14 bases between them. The CDR3 has 13 residues. CDR1 is MNHEY and CDR2 is SVGAGI in the germline V gene. The CDR3, as DNA: TGTGCCAGCAGTTTACGGGGGGGCTACGGCTACACCTTC. It translates to CASSLRGGYGYTF.

V is TRBV4-1 and J is TRBJ2-7; tentatively, D is TRBD2 (5 bases). The V end was cut by 5 bases, the J end by 3 bases, with 14 bases between. Germline V gives CDR1 MGHRA, CDR2 YSYEKL. CDR3 length: 14 residues. CDR3 nucleotides: TGCGCCAGCAGCTTCGACTCTCGGGACTACGAGCAGTACTTC. Its protein is CASSFDSRDYEQYF.

The gene calls are TRBV10-2 and TRBJ2-7, with 10 positions matching TRBD1. CDR1 is WSHSY and CDR2 is SAAADI in the germline V gene. V shed 8 bases, J shed 3 bases, and the junction held 13 bases outside the gene matches. CDR3 size: 16 residues. CDR3 DNA: TGCGCCAGCTGGCCTCCGGGACAGGGGACGATCTACGAGCAGTACTTC. This gives the protein CASWPPGQGTIYEQYF.

The rearrangement uses TRBV6-1 and TRBJ1-2; 11 bases are shared with TRBD1. Per germline, CDR1 MNHNS and CDR2 SASEGT. With 3 bases clipped from V and 7 bases from J, the junction kept 7 bases outside the gene matches. The CDR3 has 15 amino acids. CDR3 sequence: CASSEVGQGAIGYTF. CDR3 in DNA: TGTGCCAGCAGTGAGGTTGGACAGGGGGCGATTGGCTACACCTTC.

This clone came up a few times. V and J are TRBV7-2 and TRBJ2-7, with 7 bases lining up with TRBD1. The CDR3 extends over 14 amino acids. Unmatched junction bases numbered 7, after V lost 5 bases and J lost 3 bases. Germline-derived CDR1 and CDR2 are SGHTA and FQGNSA. CDR3 sequence: CASSGYGTVYEQYF. DNA for the CDR3: TGTGCCAGCAGCGGTTACGGGACAGTCTACGAGCAGTACTTC.

This clone has only a few counts. The chain recombines TRBV4-1 with TRBJ1-1; no clear D gene. This CDR3 is built from 16 residues. V was shortened by 0 bases and J by 0 bases, with 11 bases between the two germline ends. CDR1 is MGHRA, CDR2 YSYEKL, per germline. The CDR3 region is CASSQDRGNMNTEAFF. In DNA, the CDR3 is TGCGCCAGCAGCCAAGACCGTGGCAACATGAACACTGAAGCTTTCTTT.

Concerning this clone itself: This same CDR3 is encoded by further DNA sequences in the sample. The chain uses TRBV27 and TRBJ1-2; 9 bases line up with TRBD1. The CDR3 has 14 residues. The junction had 3 bases not matched to a gene; V was cut back by 3 bases and J by 4 bases. Germline values: CDR1 MNHEY, CDR2 SMNVEV (reference sequence). As DNA, the CDR3 is TGTGCCAGCAGTTTGTCGGGACAGGGCTATGGCTACACCTTC. Translating gives CASSLSGQGYGYTF.

The chain couples TRBV4-2 to TRBJ1-5; 10 nucleotides match TRBD1. The CDR3 totals 15 residues. Germline V lookup: CDR1 LGHNA, CDR2 YNFKEQ. V lost 5 bases, J lost 3 bases, and 4 bases stayed unmatched. In DNA form, the CDR3 reads TGTGCCAGCAGCTACGGGACAGGGGACAATCAGCCCCAGCATTTT. As protein: CASSYGTGDNQPQHF.

This clone was seen once. One end of the junction is discordant with germline, which a read error may explain. V gene TRBV7-9 combines with J gene TRBJ1-6; 8 bases are a match to TRBD1. The V gene's germline CDR1 is SEHNR and CDR2 FQNEAQ (reference sequence). The CDR3 extends over 15 amino acids. This CDR3 is CASSRQGLADSSLHF. As DNA, the CDR3 is TGTGCCAGCAGCAGACAGGGGCTGGCAGATTCATCCCTCCACTTT.

This clone was recorded a few times. The V call is TRBV4-1, the J call TRBJ1-3; a possible D gene is TRBD1 (5 bases). CDR1 is MGHRA, CDR2 YSYEKL, per germline. V was clipped by 0 bases and J by 2 bases, with 11 bases between them. The CDR3 runs 16 residues. The CDR3 DNA follows: TGCGCCAGCAGCCAAGATAGTCCGGGGGCTGGAAACACCATATATTTT. This codes for CASSQDSPGAGNTIYF.

This rearrangement joins TRBV30 to TRBJ2-3, with D possibly being TRBD1 (5 bases). CDR1 is GTSNPN and CDR2 is SVGIG in the germline V gene (reference sequence). Between the trimmed V and J ends, which lost 4 bases and 2 bases, there was a span of 10 bases. This CDR3 contains 13 residues. CDR3 sequence reads: CAWKGSITDTQYF. The CDR3 nucleotides are TGTGCCTGGAAGGGGTCTATCACAGATACGCAGTATTTT.

This clone was seen a single time. The CDR3 DNA follows: TGTGCCAGCAGCGCGACGACAGGACAGGCCAGGTACACCTTC. Protein: CASSATTGQARYTF. The rearrangement joins TRBV11-2 to TRBJ1-2, with TRBD1 matching over 7 bases. V dropped 5 bases and J dropped 11; count of bases not matched to a gene: 14. CDR1 is SGHAT, CDR2 FQNNGV, per germline. The CDR3 has 14 amino acids.

The chain employs TRBV19 and TRBJ2-1; TRBD2 is a possible D gene (6 bases). The germline V gene encodes CDR1 LNHDA and CDR2 SQIVND (reference sequence). The V end was cut by 5 bases, the J end by 6 bases, with 14 bases between. CDR3 length equals 14 residues. CDR3 in amino acids: CASSPGTRVNEQFF. The CDR3 DNA is TGTGCCAGTAGTCCAGGGACTCGAGTCAATGAGCAGTTCTTC.

The rearrangement uses TRBV7-9 and TRBJ1-2; 7 nucleotides match TRBD1. The CDR3 loop spans 13 amino acids. Unmatched junction bases numbered 3, after V lost 4 bases and J lost 4 bases. CDR1 and CDR2 (germline): SEHNR, FQNEAQ (reference sequence). The CDR3 loop is CASSSQGFYGYTF. CDR3 DNA: TGTGCCAGCAGCTCACAGGGGTTCTATGGCTACACCTTC.

The rearrangement links TRBV7-2 to TRBJ2-2; D might be TRBD2 (6 bases). CDR3 length equals 13 residues. V was clipped by 5 bases and J by 7 bases, with 11 bases between them. Germline CDR1 and CDR2: SGHTA and FQGNSA. CDR3 in amino acids: CASSPAGSGELFF. The CDR3 DNA sequence: TGTGCCAGCAGCCCCGCGGGGAGCGGGGAGCTGTTTTTT. The entire variable domain, with the rest obtained from reference TRBV7-2 and TRBJ2-2, is as follows: GAGVSQSPSNKVTEKGKDVELRCDPISGHTALYWYRQSLGQGLEFLIYFQGNSAPDKSGLPSDRFSAERTGGSVSTLTIQRTQQEDSAVYLCASSPAGSGELFFGEGSRLTVL.

This chain joins TRBV29-1 and TRBJ2-6; TRBD1 aligns across 7 bases. In germline, CDR1 is SQVTM, CDR2 ANQGSEA. This CDR3 is 17 amino acids long. V was clipped by 6 bases and J by 0 bases; unmatched bases: 11. The CDR3 here is CSVRGTGAFSGANVLTF. The CDR3 bases are TGCAGCGTCCGTGGAACAGGGGCCTTCTCTGGGGCCAACGTCCTGACTTTC.

This clone was observed a handful of times. V usage is TRBV10-3 and J usage is TRBJ1-1; the match to TRBD1 covers 10 bases. V was pared by 9 bases and J by 5 bases, with 9 bases of the junction left unmatched. The length of the CDR3 is 14 residues. CDR1 and CDR2 (germline): ENHRY, SYGVKD. The CDR3 DNA sequence: TGTGCCATTCGGAGACAGGGGGCGGGGACTGAAGCTTTCTTT. It encodes CAIRRQGAGTEAFF.

In the case of this clone: Other DNA sequences in this sample translate to the same CDR3. The chain links TRBV6-5 to TRBJ2-7; D perhaps matches TRBD2 (6 bases). The CDR3 runs to 12 residues. Germline V CDR1 and CDR2: MNHEY, SVGAGI. With 0 bases removed from V and 8 bases from J, the gap between germline ends came to 8 bases. The CDR3 loop reads CASSYSSGQQYF. The DNA for the CDR3 is TGTGCCAGCAGTTACTCCAGCGGGCAGCAGTACTTC.

V is TRBV19 and J is TRBJ2-7; 9 bases match TRBD1. CDR1 is LNHDA and CDR2 is SQIVND in the germline V gene (reference sequence). This CDR3 comprises 20 residues. J lost 2 bases, V lost 1 base, and 18 bases had no gene match. The CDR3 region is CASSIADIGTGFQYAYEQYF. CDR3 in DNA: TGTGCCAGTAGTATAGCGGACATCGGGACAGGGTTCCAGTATGCCTACGAGCAGTACTTC.

The chain employs TRBV6-5 and TRBJ2-3, with TRBD1 as a possible D gene (6 bases). Trimming pared 2 bases from V and 8 bases from J, leaving 14 bases between. The germline V gene has CDR1 MNHEY and CDR2 SVGAGI. This CDR3 region has 14 residues. The CDR3 sequence: CASSYNDRSVTQYF. The CDR3 nucleotides read TGTGCCAGCAGTTACAACGACAGGTCGGTTACGCAGTATTTT.

V gene TRBV7-2 combines with J gene TRBJ2-7; 7 nucleotides align to TRBD1. The V segment lost 5 bases and the J segment 11 bases; nucleotides outside the gene matches: 9. The germline gives CDR1 SGHTA, CDR2 FQGNSA. This CDR3 has 12 residues. The CDR3 coding sequence is TGTGCCAGCAGCCCAAGGGCCCAGGGGGAGTACTTC. Its translation: CASSPRAQGEYF.

The chain uses TRBV7-3 and TRBJ2-7; 10 bases agree with TRBD2. V was pared by 6 bases and J by 2 bases, with 4 bases of the junction left unmatched. CDR3 length: 14 amino acids. Germline lookup yields CDR1 SGHTA and CDR2 FQGTGA. CDR3 in DNA: TGTGCCAGCAGTAAAGCGGGGGGGACCTACGAGCAGTACTTC. It yields the protein CASSKAGGTYEQYF.

V and J are TRBV7-2 and TRBJ1-1; weak D call: TRBD1 (5 bases). The ends were cut back, 5 bases at V and 4 bases at J, with 11 bases in the middle. Germline assignment: CDR1 SGHTA and CDR2 FQGNSA. This CDR3 spans 13 amino acids. Written as DNA, the CDR3 is TGTGCCAGCAGCCGCAGGGTGATCACTGAAGCTTTCTTT. Translating it yields CASSRRVITEAFF.